This T cell receptor beta chain appears in the sequencing data of a study of regulatory T cells in long-lasting Graves disease. Study-level findings and limits: Blood alone, not thyroid tissue, was studied.

Germline V gene sequence: CDR1 GTSNPN, CDR2 SVGIG (reference sequence). V lost 8 bases to trimming and J lost 3 bases, with 23 bases between them. The CDR3 sequence is 16 residues long. Specified time point: newly diagnosed GD, antithyroid drugs for less than 3 months. Scientists built the TCR library using RNA that was extracted from PBMCs. As to this clonotype: Its antigen remains unidentified.

Arm-PCR of CDR3 regions and iRepertoire HTBI primers were the basis on which TCR beta libraries were built. The authors' processing: Among the samples, around 61 TRBV and around 13 TRBJ segments were identified. One entry per CDR3 protein results from TCRdb running MiXCR on the multiplex PCR reads. None of the V and J calls come from the authors' own analysis; TCRdb made them. This table holds hundreds of thousands of distinct CDR3 sequences, roughly 15% found once. The same data also contributed to another study, on T cells in Graves' hyperthyroidism and ophthalmopathy. That paper notes: Uncontrolled infection, other autoimmune disease, pregnancy or lactation disqualified patients from enrolment. A 13 V-J model separated ophthalmopathy from stable hyperthyroidism.

This rearrangement joins TRBV30 to TRBJ2-1, with D possibly being TRBD1 (7 bases). The source material was peripheral blood mononuclear cells (PBMCs), sampled at new diagnosis, from a patient treated with antithyroid drugs. This sequence was found in a woman in her twenties or thirties with Graves disease. The CDR3 is CALDRAYGRNYNEQFF. The CDR3 DNA follows: TGTGCCCTCGACAGGGCCTACGGGAGAAACTACAATGAGCAGTTCTTC.